This T cell receptor (beta chain) stems from a study of beta chain features in type 1 diabetes listed by TCRdb under 2018. At the level of the whole study: Mean age, gender distribution, total cell number and subset yield were not different between patients and healthy donors. A total of roughly 100 million sorted cells were examined across all samples, and a strong correlation was observed between cell number per subset and RNA yield. Whereas all 30 or so donors provided naive and central memory subsets, regulatory and stem cell-like memory subsets were isolated from just 8 patients and roughly eight healthy donors. The study compared TCRB repertoires of sorted circulating CD4+ T cell subsets between recently diagnosed type 1 diabetes patients and matched healthy donors. The paper's findings and limits, for the study overall: Type 1 diabetes patients showed a moderate but significant shortening of TCRB CDR3 length in all four CD4+ subsets. Patients with type 1 diabetes made fewer insertions and deleted more nucleotides at VDJ recombination sites, implying thymic rearrangement abnormalities. Because cDNA was sequenced instead of genomic DNA, activated cells with high expression could be over-represented, although the groups did not differ in activation or CD3 levels. Because the HLA sub-analyses included only small numbers of individuals, any influence of HLA type on TCRB rearrangement was left unresolved. Naive, central memory and regulatory TCRB repertoires appeared to be more alike among patients than among healthy donors. Shorter templates might be favored by PCR, yet because patient and control samples were amplified and corrected together, any such skew would affect both groups equally.

From the cysteine up to the phenylalanine, the CDR3 has a length of 15 residues. CDR3 DNA only is kept here, 45 bases in frame from base 1. From a lookup of the germline V gene, CDR1 and CDR2 are SNHLY and FYNNEI. V was cut back by 4 bases and J by 8 bases, leaving a gap of 18 bases between them. Each donor gave one peripheral blood draw, approximately 100 mL on average, collected into heparinised tubes. Naive, central memory, regulatory and stem cell-like memory CD4+ T cells were sorted on a BD FACSAria II using a panel including CD45RO, CCR7, CD25, CD127, CD95 and CD27. All sorted populations exceeded 95% purity. Right away, PBMCs were isolated by Lymphoprep density gradient centrifugation and were stained directly, with no culture step. So that batch effects would be minimized, each experiment stained and sorted samples in pairs, pairing one healthy donor with one patient. Comment on this clone: Its antigen is currently not known. Base-call qualities are not available, and no considerably larger clone is one nucleotide away.

The entire isolated RNA was reverse transcribed using the High Capacity cDNA Reverse Transcription Kit, and thus expressed TCRB transcripts were sequenced. Deep immunoSEQ sequencing was performed on naive, central memory and regulatory T cell samples, with an average of around 3.5 million total reads per sample. Sorted cells were lysed in RLT buffer, and RNA was extracted using DNase-treated RNeasy Micro or Mini kits according to cell number. To prevent cross-contamination, every cell subset was processed on its own, while patient and healthy donor samples were processed together. The immunoSEQ multiplex PCR was used to amplify TCRB sequences from cDNA, yielding 87-bp fragments that span the CDR3 region. The amplicons were sequenced using the Illumina HiSeq platform. On the study's bioinformatics: Synthetic template baselines were used to correct PCR bias computationally, reads within Hamming distance 2 were collapsed together, and singletons that could not be merged were discarded. Reads were aligned to IMGT to assign V, D and J genes, CDR3 length, and insertions or deletions at six rearrangement sites. Within each subset, clonotype counts were normalized to the number of sorted cells before true diversity and Gini coefficients were calculated with the tcR R package. The overlap coefficient, calculated on TCRB nucleotide sequences, was used to measure repertoire sharing. As a proxy for the pre-selection repertoire, out-of-frame TCRB sequences from naive cells were analyzed. As stored in TCRdb, this immuneACCESS dataset retains in-frame rearrangements with V and J assigned. A fraction of the clones does not appear; measured against another copy, unresolved V genes explain less than half of the discrepancy, and the remainder lacks a known reason. V and J calls and clone size are copied from that table; D and trimming were computed from the DNA. The sample table contains around 600,000 clones; only one count was recorded for 9.5% to 15% of them. The ten biggest clones cover about 0.11% of the sample.

Here the chain combines TRBV2 and TRBJ2-1; perhaps TRBD2 is the D gene, with 7 bases matching. This TCR was sampled from a man aged 30-40 years with type 1 diabetes. Input material: naive CD4+ T cells from blood. The intended sense of this specimen's cell subset or site label: true naive CD4+ T cells. The CDR3 loop reads CASSAERGAGDEQFF. The bases are TGTGCCAGCAGTGCAGAACGGGGGGCCGGGGATGAGCAGTTCTTC.